This TCR beta chain was recovered during a study of T cell responses to AZD1222 COVID-19 vaccine (dated by TCRdb to about 2021). In terms of the full investigation: Because spike-specific TCR depth and breadth did not differ between the two schedules, AZD1222 recipients who got a second dose at roughly 4 weeks were pooled with those who got a second dose at roughly 12 weeks. TCR sequencing was performed for roughly 250 trial participants, of whom 200 to 220 were given two doses of AZD1222 and roughly 25 were given two doses of MenACWY control vaccine. Trial participants were enrolled by age into subgroups of 18-55, 56-69 and 70-plus years, and around 140, 26 and 57 TCR-sequenced participants, respectively, were included in these subgroups. Overall results and qualifications from the work: The 56-69-year group was small, and its depth increase did not reach significance, likely because of low power. The vaccine-associated CD4 TCRs covered the entire spike protein, and the dominant responses fell in regions 160-218 and 743-854. Most participants were white British and females outnumbered males, and the authors suggested that clonal diversity may have been underestimated. Nearly half of unique spike-specific TCRs reportedly recognized epitopes outside regions mutated in the B.1.351 and B.1.1.7 variants. A significant rise in spike-specific TCR breadth and depth was observed after two AZD1222 doses relative to day 0 and relative to MenACWY recipients. Conclusions about previously exposed vaccinees are limited, since just five or six AZD1222 recipients were seropositive for SARS-CoV-2 at baseline. Because no day 14 peak-response samples were available, the repertoires could be characterized only after the peak T cell response.

The CDR3 regions of human TCRbeta chains were analyzed by immunosequencing. Concerning the study's data processing: TCRs in the repertoires were matched against a reference library of SARS-CoV-2-specific TCRs that had been generated with the MIRA antigen-specificity platform. Breadth was defined as the fraction of unique TCRs that were SARS-CoV-2-associated. Depth was defined as the fraction of total T cells that were SARS-CoV-2-associated. Using the MIRA data, each spike-specific TCR was mapped to the spike region that the TCR reacts to and placed in a CD4 or CD8 class. Log10-transformed breadth and depth values were compared by one-way ANOVA with Sidak's multiple comparisons tests. TCRdb limited this immuneACCESS table to in-frame rearrangements with V and J called. A share of clones is missing; checked studies link under half to unresolved V genes, and the rest is unexplained. V, J and clone size were drawn from that table, and D and trimming were deduced from the DNA. The sample yields about 97,000 clones; about 88% were counted once. Roughly 2.8% of the sample lies in the top ten.

CDR3 length: 12 amino acids, cysteine to phenylalanine. The kept DNA is CDR3 alone, 36 bases in frame from the first base. According to the germline V gene (reference sequence), CDR1 reads SGHNT and CDR2 reads YYREEE. V and J lose 4 bases and 8 bases, and a span of 12 bases separates them. Sample time point, as interpreted from the label and publication: baseline before first vaccination. The vaccinee samples were drawn from two UK trials, COV001 and COV002, one of which was a single-blind randomized controlled phase 2/3 trial testing AZD1222 (ChAdOx1 nCoV-19) in healthy adults. Trial participant PBMC samples were collected at day 0 and day 28 after the second dose for TCRbeta chain sequencing. About this clone itself: Its antigen has not been determined. No base-level quality is on record; no much larger clone is a single base apart.

This sequence originates from an adult in good health. The chain is assembled from TRBV5-4 and TRBJ1-2, with no reliable assignment of the D segment. The material sequenced was peripheral blood, taken on day 0 of AZD1222 vaccination. The DNA reads TGTGCCAGCAGCCTTCCCTTATCCGGCTACACCTTC. Its protein reads: CASSLPLSGYTF.